Listed here are 16 T cell receptor beta chains from one sample, sequenced in a study of control samples from healthy donors and cancer patients. Sequenced by immunoSEQ multiplex PCR; TCRdb stores in-frame clones only, minus some. The sample lists 65,000 to 90,000 clones; under 90% were seen once. The sequencing input was PBMCs. All receptors derive from a woman in her fifties or sixties with colorectal cancer.

The chain combines TRBV25-1 with TRBJ1-2; D unresolved. The CDR3 contains 11 residues. CDR1 MGHDK and CDR2 SYGVNS come from the germline V gene. Trimming shortened V by 5 bases and J by 0 bases, and 1 base separated the two germline ends. CDR3 in DNA: TGTGCCAGCAGTTCTAACTATGGCTACACCTTC. Translated: CASSSNYGYTF.

This chain uses TRBV2 with TRBJ1-5, with D hard to call. The germline gives CDR1 SNHLY, CDR2 FYNNEI. There are 15 residues in the CDR3. Trimming stripped 1 base from V and 3 bases from J, with 10 bases between. This CDR3 reads CASSEVGTYNQPQHF. CDR3 nucleotides: TGTGCCAGCAGTGAAGTAGGAACATACAATCAGCCCCAGCATTTT. Supplemented by reference TRBV2 and TRBJ1-5, the full variable domain reads EPEVTQTPSHQVTQMGQEVILRCVPISNHLYFYWYRQILGQKVEFLVSFYNNEISEKSEIFDDQFSVERPDGSNFTLKIRSTKLEDSAMYFCASSEVGTYNQPQHFGDGTRLSIL.

The J gene is TRBJ2-7, the V gene TRBV5-6, with TRBD1 identical over 7 bases. The CDR3 extends over 16 amino acids. V dropped 4 bases and J dropped 0; count of bases not matched to a gene: 10. The germline gives CDR1 SGHDT, CDR2 YYEEEE. In DNA, the CDR3 is TGTGCCAGCAGCCCGCGTGGGCAGGGGGTCTCCTACGAGCAGTACGTC. It is translated as CASSPRGQGVSYEQYV.

This chain links TRBV2 with TRBJ1-3; D gene ambiguous. Germline-derived CDR1 and CDR2 are SNHLY and FYNNEI. V was shortened by 7 bases and J by 0 bases, with 13 bases between the two germline ends. The CDR3 loop spans 15 amino acids. CDR3 DNA: TGTGCCAGCACGAAAGAGGGAATCTCTGGAAACACCATATATTTT. Protein: CASTKEGISGNTIYF.

J is TRBJ1-5 and V is TRBV19; no definite D call. CDR1 and CDR2 (germline): LNHDA, SQIVND (reference sequence). This CDR3 is 15 amino acids long. The V end was cut by 3 bases, the J end by 3 bases, with 12 bases between. For the CDR3, the DNA is TGTGCCAGTAGTATCGGGCAGAACAACAATCAGCCCCAGCATTTT. Amino acids: CASSIGQNNNQPQHF.

V is TRBV18 and J is TRBJ1-4; D is undetermined. Looked up from germline, CDR1 is KGHSH and CDR2 is LQKENI. The CDR3 is 13 residues long. The V gene lost 6 bases and the J gene lost 5 bases, with 10 bases spanning the gap. DNA of the CDR3: TGTGCCAGCTCGGTAGACCAGAATGAAAAACTGTTTTTT. It is translated as CASSVDQNEKLFF.

The rearrangement joins TRBV6-4 to TRBJ1-4, with 10 bases fitting TRBD1. Trimming cost V 4 bases and J 7 bases; bases outside gene matches: 6. The CDR3 totals 15 residues. Germline CDR1 MRHNA, CDR2 SNTAGT. The CDR3, as DNA: TGTGCCAGCAGTGCTTCTGGGACAGGGGCTGAAAAACTGTTTTTT. It translates to CASSASGTGAEKLFF.

This clone was detected only a few times. J is TRBJ1-5 and V is TRBV7-3, with D hard to call. The CDR3 extends over 17 amino acids. With 5 bases removed from V and 0 bases from J, the gap between germline ends came to 17 bases. Germline V gene lookup returns CDR1 SGHTA and CDR2 FQGTGA. The CDR3 sequence: CASSHPTESYSNQPQHF. CDR3 sequence (DNA): TGTGCCAGCAGCCACCCGACGGAGTCCTATAGCAATCAGCCCCAGCATTTT.

This clone was seen more than once but under ten times. The CDR3 DNA follows: TGTGCCAGCAGTTTCATGAACACTGAAGCTTTCTTT. Residues: CASSFMNTEAFF. The chain is built from TRBV6-2 or TRBV6-3 and TRBJ1-1, with D hard to call. V was clipped by 4 bases and J by 0 bases, with 3 bases between them. Germline V gives CDR1 MNHEY, CDR2 SVGEGT. The CDR3 extends over 12 amino acids.

V usage is TRBV2 and J usage is TRBJ2-5, with a tentative D call TRBD2 (6 bases). V was trimmed by 7 bases and J by 6 bases, leaving 18 bases between them. The CDR3 is made up of 14 amino acids. Germline values: CDR1 SNHLY, CDR2 FYNNEI. CDR3 DNA: TGTGCCAGCATTACGGGACTCCAAGACAAGACCCAGTACTTC. This codes for CASITGLQDKTQYF.

The rearrangement joins TRBV4-3 to TRBJ2-1; D ambiguous. Per the germline V gene, CDR1 is LGHNA and CDR2 is YSLEER. This CDR3 has 14 residues. V dropped 1 base and J dropped 0 bases, with 4 bases sitting between them. As DNA, the CDR3 is TGCGCCAGCAGCCAAGCCAGCTCCTACAATGAGCAGTTCTTC. It yields the protein CASSQASSYNEQFF.

The chain is built from TRBV2 and TRBJ1-4; the D is unclear. V lost 5 bases and J 8 bases, leaving 9 bases between the germline ends. Germline V gene data show CDR1 as SNHLY and CDR2 as FYNNEI. This CDR3 contains 12 residues. The CDR3 loop is CASSTESEKLFF. Written as DNA, the CDR3 is TGTGCCAGCAGTACAGAATCCGAAAAACTGTTTTTT.

With regard to this clone: This specimen includes other DNA sequences encoding the same CDR3. The chain recombines TRBV6-2 or TRBV6-3 with TRBJ1-2; D uncertain. The length of the CDR3 is 11 residues. From germline, CDR1 is MNHEY and CDR2 SVGEGT. V lost 3 bases and J 5 bases, leaving 4 bases between the germline ends. The CDR3 DNA follows: TGTGCCAGCAGTTATGGGTATGGCTACACCTTC. Amino acid sequence: CASSYGYGYTF.

The chain combines TRBV7-2 with TRBJ2-7; TRBD1 aligns across 7 bases. The CDR3 contains 18 residues. V gave up 0 bases and J gave up 0 bases; unmatched junction bases: 11. Germline V gives CDR1 SGHTA, CDR2 FQGNSA. CDR3 sequence reads: CASSLAGSVGGRSYEQYV. CDR3 coding DNA: TGTGCCAGCAGCTTAGCGGGATCGGTAGGGGGCCGCTCCTACGAGCAGTACGTC.

The chain couples TRBV5-1 to TRBJ2-2, with 8 bases aligning to TRBD1. V dropped 3 bases and J dropped 3; count of bases not matched to a gene: 7. Germline V gene sequence: CDR1 SGHRS, CDR2 YFSETQ. This CDR3 comprises 16 residues. The DNA for the CDR3 is TGCGCCAGCAGCTCACGTAGGACAGGGCACACCGGGGAGCTGTTTTTT. It is translated as CASSSRRTGHTGELFF.

This rearrangement joins TRBV4-3 to TRBJ1-4, with 7 bases fitting TRBD1. The CDR3 extends over 14 amino acids. Germline CDR1 is LGHNA and CDR2 is YSLEER. The V gene end was trimmed by 6 bases and the J gene end by 7 bases; junction bases not matched to a gene: 8. The CDR3 protein is CASRETGTTEKLFF. The DNA for the CDR3 is TGCGCCAGCAGGGAGACAGGGACCACTGAAAAACTGTTTTTT.